The T cell receptor beta chain described here comes from a study of blood T cells in healthy people across ages. Study-level results: Compared with aged donors, long-lived donors showed fewer expanded clones, suggesting selection.

A second roughly 7 to 11 cycle PCR used barcoded and J-beta primers. Using its own MiXCR run on the 5' RACE reads, TCRdb lists one record per CDR3 protein. The sample yields approximately 800,000 distinct CDR3 sequences, under 40% seen once. This clonotype was seen ten or more times. Its antigen is undetermined. Sequencing was performed on blood. The origin of this receptor is a man aged 18-30 years in good health.

The CDR3 protein is CASSALRAYEQYF. CDR3 in DNA: TGTGCCAGCAGTGCTCTCAGAGCCTACGAGCAGTACTTC. The chain recombines TRBV2 with TRBJ2-7; D not certain. Germline lookup yields CDR1 SNHLY and CDR2 FYNNEI. The length of the CDR3 is 13 residues. The V and J ends lost 4 bases and 2 bases respectively, with 9 bases between them.